The 32 T cell receptor beta chains below come from one sample, sequenced in a study of identical twins. Via MiXCR, TCRdb re-called the 5' RACE reads, giving one row per CDR3 protein. The sample contains approximately 350,000 distinct CDR3 sequences, about 12% of which appear only once. Another study also made use of these data, one on yellow fever vaccine responses in identical twins.

The sequenced sample was CD8+ T cells sorted from blood. Source of these receptors: a woman between 18 and 30 years old in good health.

This clonotype occurred a few times. The chain employs TRBV13 and TRBJ2-2; 7 nucleotides agree with TRBD1. V was pared by 5 bases and J by 0 bases, with 3 bases of the junction left unmatched. The CDR3 length is 15 residues. CDR1 and CDR2 from the germline V gene are PRHDT and FYEKMQ (reference sequence). The CDR3 DNA is TGTGCCAGCAGCCGGGACAGAGCGAACACCGGGGAGCTGTTTTTT. It codes for CASSRDRANTGELFF.

This clonotype has just a few counts. The chain recombines TRBV4-1 with TRBJ2-5, with TRBD2 identical over 8 bases. V lost 2 bases, J lost 5 bases, and 7 bases stayed unmatched. CDR3 length: 15 amino acids. Germline V gene lookup returns CDR1 MGHRA and CDR2 YSYEKL. DNA of the CDR3: TGCGCCAGCAGCCAAAGAGAGCGGGGGATGGAGACCCAGTACTTC. It encodes CASSQRERGMETQYF.

The sample holds many counts of this clonotype. V gene TRBV12-3 or TRBV12-4 combines with J gene TRBJ2-7; 9 bases fit TRBD2. CDR3 length: 15 residues. With V trimmed by 3 bases and J by 4 bases, 7 bases remained unmatched. CDR3 loop: CASSLEGTSSYEQYF. CDR3 DNA sequence: TGTGCCAGCAGTTTGGAAGGGACTAGCTCTTACGAGCAGTACTTC.

The V gene is TRBV6-5, the J gene TRBJ2-3; 8 nucleotides line up with TRBD2. Germline CDR1 and CDR2: MNHEY and SVGAGI. The CDR3 is made up of 16 amino acids. Trimming cost V 2 bases and J 2 bases; bases outside gene matches: 6. As DNA, the CDR3 is TGTGCCAGCAGTTACCGACTAGCGCCCCTCACAGATACGCAGTATTTT. It specifies CASSYRLAPLTDTQYF.

Only a few counts were recorded for this clonotype. The chain uses TRBV13 and TRBJ2-4; D ambiguous. CDR1 is PRHDT, CDR2 FYEKMQ, per germline (reference sequence). This CDR3 is built from 15 residues. Trimming cost V 0 bases and J 7 bases, with 13 bases left between them. CDR3 residues: CASSLGTLHGNIQYF. As DNA, the CDR3 is TGTGCCAGCAGCTTAGGGACCTTACACGGTAACATTCAGTACTTC.

This clonotype was seen a few times. The chain is built from TRBV12-3 or TRBV12-4 and TRBJ2-5; D is possibly TRBD2 (7 bases). This CDR3 region has 12 residues. The CDR3 DNA sequence: TGTGCTACGGGGGGCTCGGAGGAGACCCAGTACTTC. Encoded protein: CATGGSEETQYF.

This clonotype turned up a few times. This rearrangement joins TRBV2 to TRBJ1-1; D may be TRBD1 (5 bases). Trimming removed 2 bases at V and 7 bases at J, with 11 bases between. The CDR3 sequence is 13 residues long. The V gene's germline CDR1 is SNHLY and CDR2 FYNNEI. CDR3 sequence: CASSEFWGIEAFF. CDR3 nucleotides: TGTGCCAGCAGTGAATTCTGGGGGATTGAAGCTTTCTTT.

This clonotype was counted ten times or more. The chain couples TRBV11-2 to TRBJ2-1, with D unclear. Trimming removed 10 bases from V and 3 bases from J, with 10 bases in between. The germline V gene encodes CDR1 SGHAT and CDR2 FQNNGV. This CDR3 spans 12 amino acids. The CDR3 here is CATSPYYNEQFF. The DNA for the CDR3 is TGTGCCACCTCCCCTTACTACAATGAGCAGTTCTTC.

This clonotype was found a few times. The CDR3 reads CASSLWDGNSPLHF. DNA of the CDR3: TGTGCCAGCAGCTTATGGGACGGAAATTCACCCCTCCACTTT. The gene calls are TRBV7-8 and TRBJ1-6; possibly TRBD1 for D (5 bases). Per the germline V gene, CDR1 is SGHVS and CDR2 is FQNEAQ. V was pared by 2 bases and J by 7 bases, with 9 bases between. The CDR3 spans 14 residues.

Concerning this clonotype: At one of its ends the junction is not consistent with the germline gene, which may arise from a read error. The V and J genes are TRBV5-6 and TRBJ2-3; TRBD1 agrees at 7 bases. The germline gives CDR1 SGHDT, CDR2 YYEEEE. CDR3 length equals 12 residues. CDR3 protein: CASSNRWDREDF. The DNA of the CDR3 is TGTGCCAGCAGCAACCGTTGGGACAGAGAGGATTTT.

At least ten counts were recorded for this clonotype. The chain joins TRBV12-3 or TRBV12-4 to TRBJ1-4; TRBD1 matches at 9 bases. The CDR3 extends over 14 amino acids. Trimming removed 5 bases from V and 5 bases from J; junction bases left unmatched: 3. This chain's CDR3 is CASSVTGGNEKLFF. Here the CDR3 DNA reads TGTGCCAGCAGTGTTACAGGGGGCAATGAAAAACTGTTTTTT.

This clonotype was recorded a few times. This chain joins TRBV11-1 and TRBJ2-1, with 7 bases lining up with TRBD2. This CDR3 spans 20 amino acids. Germline V gene lookup returns CDR1 SGHAT and CDR2 FQDESV (reference sequence). V gave up 4 bases and J gave up 0 bases; unmatched junction bases: 18. CDR3 protein: CASSYPVGGRTISSYNEQFF. CDR3 sequence (DNA): TGTGCCAGCAGCTACCCAGTGGGAGGGCGAACTATTAGCTCCTACAATGAGCAGTTCTTC.

The rearrangement joins TRBV24-1 to TRBJ2-1; a possible D gene is TRBD2 (5 bases). The CDR3 loop spans 14 amino acids. Germline-derived CDR1 and CDR2 are KGHDR and SFDVKD. The V end was cut by 2 bases, the J end by 3 bases, with 7 bases between. The CDR3 spells CATSDSGFYNEQFF. In DNA, the CDR3 is TGTGCCACCAGTGATTCGGGGTTCTACAATGAGCAGTTCTTC.

This clonotype occurred a few times. This chain links TRBV6-2 or TRBV6-3 with TRBJ2-7, with a weak D call TRBD1 (6 bases). The germline gives CDR1 MNHEY, CDR2 SVGEGT. The ends were cut back, 0 bases at V and 6 bases at J, with 18 bases in the middle. The CDR3 covers 16 residues. CDR3 in DNA: TGTGCCAGCAGTTACTCCCCGCCGTTAAACAGGGTCGAGCAGTACGTC. This gives the protein CASSYSPPLNRVEQYV.

This clonotype has at least ten counts. V gene TRBV28 combines with J gene TRBJ2-1; 9 bases agree with TRBD2. Germline V CDR1 and CDR2: MDHEN, SYDVKM. This CDR3 is 16 amino acids long. V lost 6 bases and J lost 3; bases outside the gene matches: 9. The CDR3 region is CASSLPSSGVYNEQFF. Here the CDR3 DNA reads TGTGCCAGCAGCTTACCTTCTAGCGGGGTCTACAATGAGCAGTTCTTC.

This clonotype was counted a few times. The chain has TRBV6-1 and TRBJ1-1; no clear D gene. Germline V gene lookup returns CDR1 MNHNS and CDR2 SASEGT. The CDR3 loop spans 13 amino acids. V was cut by 6 bases and J by 4 bases, with 12 bases left in between. The CDR3 loop reads CASRPSGVTEAFF. CDR3 in DNA: TGTGCCAGCAGACCTTCCGGGGTCACTGAAGCTTTCTTT.

At least ten counts were recorded for this clonotype. This chain connects TRBV29-1 to TRBJ2-7; D may be TRBD1 or TRBD2 (5 bases each). Germline values: CDR1 SQVTM, CDR2 ANQGSEA. This CDR3 contains 15 residues. Trimming took 6 bases from V and 4 from J, leaving 22 bases between them. CDR3 amino acids: CSVGTGKSLIYEQYF. CDR3 DNA sequence: TGCAGCGTCGGGACGGGGAAATCCCTCATATACGAGCAGTACTTC.

This clonotype showed up just a few times. V gene TRBV12-3 or TRBV12-4 combines with J gene TRBJ2-1; 8 bases fit TRBD1. The CDR3 is 12 amino acids. V was clipped by 6 bases and J by 8 bases; unmatched bases: 3. CDR3: CASSDRGHEQFF. In DNA form, the CDR3 reads TGTGCCAGCAGCGACAGGGGCCATGAGCAGTTCTTC.

This clonotype was seen a handful of times. This rearrangement joins TRBV19 to TRBJ2-3; the match to TRBD2 covers 9 bases. V trimming: 7 bases; J trimming: 1 base; junction bases outside the gene matches: 3. This CDR3 spans 14 amino acids. The germline gives CDR1 LNHDA, CDR2 SQIVND (reference sequence). The CDR3 sequence is CASTRTSGTDTQYF. In DNA, the CDR3 is TGTGCCAGTACCCGGACTAGCGGCACAGATACGCAGTATTTT.

The chain links TRBV11-2 to TRBJ2-7, with no clear D. Germline values: CDR1 SGHAT, CDR2 FQNNGV. The CDR3 has 13 amino acids. V was shortened by 0 bases and J by 4 bases, with 7 bases between the two germline ends. The CDR3 protein is CASSLDYPYEQYV. In DNA form, the CDR3 reads TGTGCCAGCAGCTTAGATTACCCGTACGAGCAGTACGTC.

The chain couples TRBV7-9 to TRBJ2-7; the D call may be TRBD1 or TRBD2 (6 bases each). The V gene lost 4 bases and the J gene lost 5 bases, with 18 bases spanning the gap. Germline CDR1 SEHNR, CDR2 FQNEAQ (reference sequence). This CDR3 has 15 amino acids. CDR3 nucleotide sequence: TGTGCCAGCAGCTGGCCGGGGACTGGGGGCGACGAGCAGTACTTC. It translates to CASSWPGTGGDEQYF.

In this sample, this clonotype turned up a few times. This chain uses TRBV5-1 with TRBJ2-5; 8 positions agree with TRBD1. This CDR3 is 17 amino acids long. Germline V gene lookup returns CDR1 SGHRS and CDR2 YFSETQ. Trimming cost V 4 bases and J 5 bases; bases outside gene matches: 16. In nucleotides, the CDR3 is TGCGCCAGCAGCGGTACACGGGACAGGTTGTTCGTTGAGACCCAGTACTTC. Encoded protein: CASSGTRDRLFVETQYF.

Points on this clonotype: A read error is possible here, since a much larger clone lies one base away. The V gene is TRBV7-2, the J gene TRBJ2-2, with 10 bases matching TRBD1. There are 16 residues in the CDR3. From germline, CDR1 is SGHTA and CDR2 FQGNSA. The DNA for the CDR3 is TGTGCCAGCAGCTTACCGGGACAGGGGTTCACCGGGGAGCTGCTTTTT. Its translation is CASSLPGQGFTGELLF.

This clonotype was seen ten or more times. The chain uses TRBV24-1 and TRBJ2-1; 10 bases match TRBD2. This CDR3 has 15 amino acids. V was pared by 4 bases and J by 4 bases, with 3 bases of the junction left unmatched. Germline V gene lookup returns CDR1 KGHDR and CDR2 SFDVKD. The CDR3 DNA is TGTGCCACCAGTGACGCACTAGCGGGGTACAATGAGCAGTTCTTC. Its protein product is CATSDALAGYNEQFF.

The J gene is TRBJ2-5, the V gene TRBV5-1; possibly TRBD2 for D (5 bases). From germline, CDR1 is SGHRS and CDR2 YFSETQ. The CDR3 is 17 residues long. V shed 7 bases and J shed 2 bases, with 24 bases lying between them. CDR3 residues: CASAPRWVLRGQETQYF. CDR3 nucleotides: TGCGCCAGCGCCCCTCGGTGGGTCCTTCGGGGACAAGAGACCCAGTACTTC.

This rearrangement joins TRBV11-2 to TRBJ2-3, with TRBD2 identical over 7 bases. Trimming took 5 bases from V and 7 from J; bases not matched to a gene: 12. Germline V gene sequence: CDR1 SGHAT, CDR2 FQNNGV. CDR3 length: 15 amino acids. The CDR3 region is CASSEGMGTINTQYF. DNA of the CDR3: TGTGCCAGCAGCGAAGGGATGGGGACTATTAATACGCAGTATTTT.

This clonotype was recorded a few times. This chain links TRBV7-6 with TRBJ1-5; perhaps TRBD1 as D (5 bases). The V end lost 5 bases, the J end lost 0 bases, and 11 bases lay between the germline ends. Germline assignment: CDR1 SGHVS and CDR2 FNYEAQ. This CDR3 region has 15 residues. The CDR3 protein is CASSEDSYSNQPQHF. The CDR3 DNA sequence: TGTGCCAGCAGCGAAGACAGTTATAGCAATCAGCCCCAGCATTTT. Variable domain in full (rest from reference TRBV7-6 and TRBJ1-5): GAGVSQSPRYKVTKRGQDVALRCDPISGHVSLYWYRQALGQGPEFLTYFNYEAQQDKSGLPNDRFSAERPEGSISTLTIQRTEQRDSAMYRCASSEDSYSNQPQHFGDGTRLSIL.

V is TRBV29-1 and J is TRBJ2-3; D is undetermined. Looked up from germline, CDR1 is SQVTM and CDR2 is ANQGSEA. V was trimmed by 1 base and J by 5 bases, leaving 22 bases between them. This CDR3 comprises 17 residues. The CDR3 DNA reads as TGCAGCGTTGAAGGTTTTCCCGACACGAGGTTGGGAGATACGCAGTATTTT. Encoded protein: CSVEGFPDTRLGDTQYF.

This clonotype was detected a few times. The CDR3 region is CASSLFDRGSEQYF. The CDR3 nucleotides read TGTGCCAGCAGTTTGTTTGACAGGGGATCGGAGCAGTACTTC. The chain employs TRBV12-3 or TRBV12-4 and TRBJ2-7; 8 bases align to TRBD1. V dropped 3 bases and J dropped 7; count of bases not matched to a gene: 8. There are 14 residues in the CDR3.

This clonotype has just a few counts. The rearrangement uses TRBV14 and TRBJ2-1; 8 nucleotides agree with TRBD2. The CDR3 totals 16 residues. The trim removed 1 base at V and 3 bases at J, leaving 5 bases unmatched. Germline V gene data show CDR1 as SGHDN and CDR2 as FVKESK. The CDR3 DNA reads TGTGCCAGCAGCCAAGTCCTAGCGGGTTTCTACAATGAGCAGTTCTTC. Protein sequence: CASSQVLAGFYNEQFF.

In its sample, this clonotype was seen many times. The chain recombines TRBV20-1 with TRBJ2-7; 8 bases are shared with TRBD1. The CDR3 sequence is 14 residues long. V was clipped by 6 bases and J by 3 bases; unmatched bases: 10. Germline-derived CDR1 and CDR2 are DFQATT and SNEGSKA (reference sequence). CDR3 bases: TGCAGTGCCAGCACCGGGACAGGTTTCTACGAGCAGTACGTC. Protein sequence: CSASTGTGFYEQYV.

This chain links TRBV29-1 with TRBJ2-1; D remains ambiguous. In germline, CDR1 is SQVTM, CDR2 ANQGSEA. The CDR3 loop spans 11 amino acids. V dropped 1 base and J dropped 10 bases, with 8 bases sitting between them. The CDR3 loop is CSVEVSVEQFF. The CDR3 DNA is TGCAGCGTTGAAGTCAGTGTCGAGCAGTTCTTC.